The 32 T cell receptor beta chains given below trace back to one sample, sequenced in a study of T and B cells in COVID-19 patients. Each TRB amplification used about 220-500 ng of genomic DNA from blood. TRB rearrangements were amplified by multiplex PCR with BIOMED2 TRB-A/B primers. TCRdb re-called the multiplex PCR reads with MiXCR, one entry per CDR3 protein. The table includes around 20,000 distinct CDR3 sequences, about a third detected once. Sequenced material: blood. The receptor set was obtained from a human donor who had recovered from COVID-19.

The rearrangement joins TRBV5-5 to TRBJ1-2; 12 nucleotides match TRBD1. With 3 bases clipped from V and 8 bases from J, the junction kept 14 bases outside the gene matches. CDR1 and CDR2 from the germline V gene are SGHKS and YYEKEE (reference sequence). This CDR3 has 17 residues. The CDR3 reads CASSSPGQGASRYGYTF. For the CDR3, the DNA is TGTGCCAGCAGCTCTCCGGGACAGGGGGCAAGTCGGTACGGCTACACCTTC.

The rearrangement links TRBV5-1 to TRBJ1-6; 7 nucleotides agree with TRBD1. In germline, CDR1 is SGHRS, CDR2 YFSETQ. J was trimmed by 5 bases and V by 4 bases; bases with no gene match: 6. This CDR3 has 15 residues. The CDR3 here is CASSGTGDHNSPLHF. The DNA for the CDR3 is TGCGCCAGCAGCGGCACAGGGGACCATAATTCACCCCTCCACTTT.

The CDR3 sequence is CSARQLAPNTGELFF. DNA of the CDR3: TGCAGTGCTAGACAGCTAGCGCCGAACACCGGGGAGCTGTTTTTT. V gene TRBV20-1 combines with J gene TRBJ2-2; tentative D call: TRBD2 (6 bases). V lost 2 bases and J lost 0, with 10 bases in between. Germline-derived CDR1 and CDR2 are DFQATT and SNEGSKA (reference sequence). The CDR3 totals 15 residues.

CDR3 residues: CASSLRLAGIKDTQYF. The CDR3 DNA reads as TGTGCCAGCAGTTTAAGGCTAGCGGGGATTAAAGATACGCAGTATTTT. The chain uses TRBV12-3 or TRBV12-4 and TRBJ2-3; 9 positions match TRBD2. This CDR3 has 16 amino acids. V trimming: 2 bases; J trimming: 5 bases; junction bases outside the gene matches: 8.

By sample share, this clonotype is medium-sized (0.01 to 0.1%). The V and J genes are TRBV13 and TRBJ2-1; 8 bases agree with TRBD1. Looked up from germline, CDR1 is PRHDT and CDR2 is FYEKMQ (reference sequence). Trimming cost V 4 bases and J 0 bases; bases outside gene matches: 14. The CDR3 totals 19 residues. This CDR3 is CASSSTGERWQSSYNEQFF. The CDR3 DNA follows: TGTGCCAGCAGCTCGACAGGGGAGCGTTGGCAAAGCTCCTACAATGAGCAGTTCTTC.

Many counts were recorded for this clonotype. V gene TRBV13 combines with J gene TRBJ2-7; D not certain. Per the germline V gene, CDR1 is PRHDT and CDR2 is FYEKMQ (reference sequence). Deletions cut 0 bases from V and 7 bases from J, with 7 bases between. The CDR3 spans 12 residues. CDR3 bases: TGTGCCAGCAGCTTAGGCCTCCTGGAGCAGTACTTC. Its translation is CASSLGLLEQYF.

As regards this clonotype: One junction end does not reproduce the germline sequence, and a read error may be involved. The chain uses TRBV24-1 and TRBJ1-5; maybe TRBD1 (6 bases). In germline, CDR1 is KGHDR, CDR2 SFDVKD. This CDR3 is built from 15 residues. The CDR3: CATSETGSGNQPKHF. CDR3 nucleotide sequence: TGTGCCACCAGTGAAACAGGGTCGGGCAATCAGCCCAAGCATTTT.

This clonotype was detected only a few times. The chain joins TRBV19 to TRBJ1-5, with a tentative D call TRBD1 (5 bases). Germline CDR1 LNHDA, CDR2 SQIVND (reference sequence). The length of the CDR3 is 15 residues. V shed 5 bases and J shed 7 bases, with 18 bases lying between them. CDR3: CASSARWGDPQPQHF. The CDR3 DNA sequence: TGTGCCAGTAGTGCCCGGTGGGGGGATCCCCAGCCCCAGCATTTT.

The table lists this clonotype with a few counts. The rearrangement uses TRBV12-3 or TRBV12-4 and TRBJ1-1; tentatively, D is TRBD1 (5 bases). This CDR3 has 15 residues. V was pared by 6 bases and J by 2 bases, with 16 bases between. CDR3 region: CASSPGGGINTEAFF. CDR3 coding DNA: TGTGCCAGCAGCCCCGGGGGGGGAATTAACACTGAAGCTTTCTTT.

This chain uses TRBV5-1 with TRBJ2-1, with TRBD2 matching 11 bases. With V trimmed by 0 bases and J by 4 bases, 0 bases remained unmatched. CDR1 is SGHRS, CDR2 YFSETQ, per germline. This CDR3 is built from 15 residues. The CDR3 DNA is TGCGCCAGCAGCTTGGGACTAGCGGGGTACAATGAGCAGTTCTTC. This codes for CASSLGLAGYNEQFF.

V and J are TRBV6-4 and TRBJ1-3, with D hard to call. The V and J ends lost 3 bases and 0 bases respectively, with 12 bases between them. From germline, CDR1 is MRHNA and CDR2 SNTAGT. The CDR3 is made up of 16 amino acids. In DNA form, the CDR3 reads TGTGCCAGCAGTGAAGGGTTAGGAAGCTCTGGAAACACCATATATTTT. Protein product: CASSEGLGSSGNTIYF.

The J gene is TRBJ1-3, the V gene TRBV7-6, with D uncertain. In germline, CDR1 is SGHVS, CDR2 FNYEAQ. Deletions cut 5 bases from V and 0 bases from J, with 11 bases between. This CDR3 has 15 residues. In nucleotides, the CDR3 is TGTGCCAGCAGCCCAGCGGCAGCCTCTGGAAACACCATATATTTT. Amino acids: CASSPAAASGNTIYF.

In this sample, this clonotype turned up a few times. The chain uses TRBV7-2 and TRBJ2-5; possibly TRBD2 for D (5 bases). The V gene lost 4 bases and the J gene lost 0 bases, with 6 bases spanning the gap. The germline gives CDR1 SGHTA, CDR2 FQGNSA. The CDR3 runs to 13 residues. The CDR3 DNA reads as TGTGCCAGCAGCTGGGAGTACCAAGAGACCCAGTACTTC. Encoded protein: CASSWEYQETQYF.

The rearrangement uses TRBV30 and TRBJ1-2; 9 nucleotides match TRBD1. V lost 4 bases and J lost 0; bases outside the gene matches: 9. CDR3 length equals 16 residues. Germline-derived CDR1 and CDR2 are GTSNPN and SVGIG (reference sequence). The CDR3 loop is CAWTSGQGYSNYGYTF. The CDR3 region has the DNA TGTGCCTGGACCTCGGGACAGGGATACTCTAACTATGGCTACACCTTC.

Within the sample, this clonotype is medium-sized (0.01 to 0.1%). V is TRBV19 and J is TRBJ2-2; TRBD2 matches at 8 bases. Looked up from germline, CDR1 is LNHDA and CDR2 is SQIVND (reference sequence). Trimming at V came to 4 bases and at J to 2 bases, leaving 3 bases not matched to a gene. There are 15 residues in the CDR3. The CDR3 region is CASSTAGGNTGELFF. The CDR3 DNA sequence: TGTGCCAGTAGTACGGCGGGGGGAAACACCGGGGAGCTGTTTTTT.

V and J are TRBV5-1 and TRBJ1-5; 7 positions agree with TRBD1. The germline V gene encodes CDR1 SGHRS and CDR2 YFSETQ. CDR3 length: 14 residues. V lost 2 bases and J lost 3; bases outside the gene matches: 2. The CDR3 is CASSLGQDNQPQHF. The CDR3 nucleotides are TGCGCCAGCAGCTTAGGACAGGACAATCAGCCCCAGCATTTT. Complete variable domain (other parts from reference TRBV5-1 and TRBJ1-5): KAGVTQTPRYLIKTRGQQVTLSCSPISGHRSVSWYQQTPGQGLQFLFEYFSETQRNKGNFPGRFSGRQFSNSRSEMNVSTLELGDSALYLCASSLGQDNQPQHFGDGTRLSIL.

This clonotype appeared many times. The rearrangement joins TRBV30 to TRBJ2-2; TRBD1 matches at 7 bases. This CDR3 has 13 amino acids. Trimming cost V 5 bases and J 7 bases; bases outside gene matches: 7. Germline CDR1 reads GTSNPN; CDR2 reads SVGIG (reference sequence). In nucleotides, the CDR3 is TGTGCCTGGCGGACAGGCGGAGGCGGGGAGCTGTTTTTT. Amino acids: CAWRTGGGGELFF.

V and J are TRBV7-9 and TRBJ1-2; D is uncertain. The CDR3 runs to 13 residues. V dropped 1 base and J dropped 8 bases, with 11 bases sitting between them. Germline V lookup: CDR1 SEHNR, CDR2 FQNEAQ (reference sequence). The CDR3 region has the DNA TGTGCCAGCAGCTTAGACGGGATGAGGGGCTACACCTTC. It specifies CASSLDGMRGYTF.

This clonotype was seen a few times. The chain's CDR3 is CASTPRGGLTEAFF. CDR3 coding DNA: TGTGCCAGCACCCCCCGAGGGGGGCTCACTGAAGCTTTCTTT. This rearrangement joins TRBV6-1 to TRBJ1-1, with D tentatively TRBD1 (6 bases). Germline CDR1 and CDR2: MNHNS and SASEGT. The CDR3 runs 14 residues. V lost 7 bases and J 4 bases, leaving 16 bases between the germline ends.

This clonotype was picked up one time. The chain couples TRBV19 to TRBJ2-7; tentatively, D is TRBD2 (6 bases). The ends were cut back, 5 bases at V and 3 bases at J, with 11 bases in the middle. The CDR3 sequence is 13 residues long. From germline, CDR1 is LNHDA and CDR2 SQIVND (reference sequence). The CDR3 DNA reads TGTGCCAGTAGTCGACTCGGGGGCTACGAGCAGTACTTC. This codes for CASSRLGGYEQYF.

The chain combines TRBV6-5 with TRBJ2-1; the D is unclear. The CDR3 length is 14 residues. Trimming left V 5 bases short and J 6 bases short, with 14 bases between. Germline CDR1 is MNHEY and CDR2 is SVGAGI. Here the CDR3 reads CASSDNPWLNEQFF. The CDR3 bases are TGTGCCAGCAGTGATAACCCCTGGCTCAATGAGCAGTTCTTC.

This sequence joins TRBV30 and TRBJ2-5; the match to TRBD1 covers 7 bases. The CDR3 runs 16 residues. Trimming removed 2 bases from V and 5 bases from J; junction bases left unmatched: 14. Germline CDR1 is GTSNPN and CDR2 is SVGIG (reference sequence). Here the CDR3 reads CAWSPLQGFDLETQYF. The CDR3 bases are TGTGCCTGGAGTCCGTTACAGGGGTTTGATTTGGAGACCCAGTACTTC.

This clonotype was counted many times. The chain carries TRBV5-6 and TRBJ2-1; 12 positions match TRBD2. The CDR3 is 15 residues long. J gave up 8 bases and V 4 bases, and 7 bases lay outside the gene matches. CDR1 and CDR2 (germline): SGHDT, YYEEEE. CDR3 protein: CASSPGLAGFYEQFF. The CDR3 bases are TGTGCCAGCAGCCCAGGACTAGCGGGGTTCTATGAGCAGTTCTTC.

CDR3 sequence: CSARGGINSPLHF. In nucleotides, the CDR3 is TGCAGTGCTAGAGGGGGAATCAATTCACCCCTCCACTTT. This rearrangement joins TRBV20-1 to TRBJ1-6, with D unresolved. V was shortened by 1 base and J by 7 bases, with 8 bases between the two germline ends. The germline V gene encodes CDR1 DFQATT and CDR2 SNEGSKA (reference sequence). This CDR3 comprises 13 residues.

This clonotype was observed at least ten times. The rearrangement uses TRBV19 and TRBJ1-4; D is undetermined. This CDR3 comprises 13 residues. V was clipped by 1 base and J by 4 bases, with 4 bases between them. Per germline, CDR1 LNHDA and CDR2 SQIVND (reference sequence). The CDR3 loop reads CASSIGGNEKLFF. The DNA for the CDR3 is TGTGCCAGTAGTATAGGGGGTAATGAAAAACTGTTTTTT. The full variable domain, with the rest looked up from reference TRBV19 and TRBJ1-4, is DGGITQSPKYLFRKEGQNVTLSCEQNLNHDAMYWYRQDPGQGLRLIYYSQIVNDFQKGDIAEGYSVSREKKESFPLTVTSAQKNPTAFYLCASSIGGNEKLFFGSGTQLSVL.

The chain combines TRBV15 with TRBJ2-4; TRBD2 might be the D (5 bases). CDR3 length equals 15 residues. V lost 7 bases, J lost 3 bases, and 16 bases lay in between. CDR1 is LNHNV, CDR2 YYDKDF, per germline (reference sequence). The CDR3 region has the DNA TGTGCCACCACCCAGGCTCTCCGGGGCAAAAACATTCAGTACTTC. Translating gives CATTQALRGKNIQYF.

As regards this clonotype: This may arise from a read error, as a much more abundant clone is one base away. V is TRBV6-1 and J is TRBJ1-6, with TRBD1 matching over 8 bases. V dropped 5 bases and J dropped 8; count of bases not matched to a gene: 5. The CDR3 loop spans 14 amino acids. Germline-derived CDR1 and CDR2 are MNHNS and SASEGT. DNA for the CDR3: TGTGCCAGCAGTCCGGGACAGGACCATTCACCCCTCCACTTT. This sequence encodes CASSPGQDHSPLHF.

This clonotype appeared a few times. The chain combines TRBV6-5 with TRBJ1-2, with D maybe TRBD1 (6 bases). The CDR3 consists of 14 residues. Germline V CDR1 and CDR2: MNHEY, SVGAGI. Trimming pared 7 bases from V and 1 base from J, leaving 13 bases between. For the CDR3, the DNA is TGTGCCAGCAACGAAGGGGGGGTTAACTATGGCTACACCTTC. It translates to CASNEGGVNYGYTF.

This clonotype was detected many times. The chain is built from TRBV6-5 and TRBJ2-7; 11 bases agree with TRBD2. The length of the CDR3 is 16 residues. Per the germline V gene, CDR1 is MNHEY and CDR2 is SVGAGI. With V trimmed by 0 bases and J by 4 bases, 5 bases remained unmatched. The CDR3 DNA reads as TGTGCCAGCAGTTACTCGTCTAGCGGGGGGTATTACGAGCAGTACTTC. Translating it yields CASSYSSSGGYYEQYF.

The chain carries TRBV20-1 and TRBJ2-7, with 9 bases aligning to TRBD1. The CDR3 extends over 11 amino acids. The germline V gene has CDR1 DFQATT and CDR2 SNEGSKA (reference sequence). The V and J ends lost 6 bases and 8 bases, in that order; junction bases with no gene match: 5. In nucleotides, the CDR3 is TGCAGTGCCGACAGGGGGGGCAAGCAGTACTTC. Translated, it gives CSADRGGKQYF.

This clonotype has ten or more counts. CDR3 nucleotides: TGTGCCAGCAGTGTCGGACAGGGGACAGATACGCAGTATTTT. Protein sequence: CASSVGQGTDTQYF. This chain links TRBV6-1 with TRBJ2-3; 9 nucleotides align to TRBD1. Germline CDR1 and CDR2: MNHNS and SASEGT. Losses at the gene ends were 4 bases for V and 3 bases for J; bases not matched to a gene: 2. The CDR3 contains 14 residues.

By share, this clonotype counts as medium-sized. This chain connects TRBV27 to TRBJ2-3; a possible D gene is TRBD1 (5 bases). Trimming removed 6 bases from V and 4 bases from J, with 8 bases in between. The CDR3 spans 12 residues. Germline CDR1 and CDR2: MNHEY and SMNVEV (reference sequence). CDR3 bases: TGTGCCAGCAGAGGGGTTGCAGATACGCAGTATTTT. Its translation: CASRGVADTQYF.